Each of the 31 T cell receptor beta chains below was sequenced from the same sample in a study of T cell responses to AZD1222 COVID-19 vaccine. The table came from immunoSEQ multiplex PCR; TCRdb's copy has only in-frame clones and leaves some out. The repertoire holds fewer than 180,000 clones, with around 90% as singletons. The sequencing used peripheral blood, collected 28 days after the second AZD1222 dose. Receptor source: an adult who received the AZD1222 COVID-19 vaccine.

The V call is TRBV19, the J call TRBJ2-1; 8 nucleotides line up with TRBD2. J was trimmed by 8 bases and V by 4 bases; bases with no gene match: 1. Germline V gene data show CDR1 as LNHDA and CDR2 as SQIVND (reference sequence). This CDR3 comprises 12 residues. CDR3 DNA sequence: TGTGCCAGTAGTACTAGCGGGCATGAGCAGTTCTTC. Translated, it gives CASSTSGHEQFF.

The chain employs TRBV6-5 and TRBJ2-3; 12 positions match TRBD1. Germline trimming cut 7 bases from V and 4 bases from J; bases unmatched to any gene: 6. CDR1 is MNHEY and CDR2 is SVGAGI in the germline V gene. CDR3 length: 15 amino acids. The CDR3 is CASNGDRGPPDTQYF. The CDR3 DNA reads TGTGCCAGCAACGGGGACAGGGGGCCTCCAGATACGCAGTATTTT.

The rearrangement links TRBV18 to TRBJ1-5; 7 bases match TRBD1. This CDR3 has 16 residues. Germline assignment: CDR1 KGHSH and CDR2 LQKENI. With V trimmed by 3 bases and J by 2 bases, 7 bases remained unmatched. CDR3 sequence reads: CASSPAGGGGNQPQHF. In DNA form, the CDR3 reads TGTGCCAGCTCACCGGCAGGGGGAGGTGGCAATCAGCCCCAGCATTTT.

The chain uses TRBV7-2 and TRBJ1-6, with 7 bases fitting TRBD1. Germline V lookup: CDR1 SGHTA, CDR2 FQGNSA. V shed 5 bases and J 9 bases; nucleotides not matched to a gene: 13. The length of the CDR3 is 16 residues. The CDR3 DNA sequence: TGTGCCAGCAGCCCAGGACAGGTTTGGGGAGGTTCACCCCTCCACTTT. Translation: CASSPGQVWGGSPLHF. Using reference TRBV7-2 and TRBJ1-6 for the parts outside the CDR3, the full variable domain is GAGVSQSPSNKVTEKGKDVELRCDPISGHTALYWYRQSLGQGLEFLIYFQGNSAPDKSGLPSDRFSAERTGGSVSTLTIQRTQQEDSAVYLCASSPGQVWGGSPLHFGNGTRLTVT.

V usage is TRBV5-5 and J usage is TRBJ2-7; no clear D gene. The germline V gene has CDR1 SGHKS and CDR2 YYEKEE (reference sequence). The CDR3 covers 12 residues. The V and J ends lost 1 base and 6 bases respectively, with 8 bases between them. CDR3 loop: CASSLIKGEQYF. CDR3 sequence (DNA): TGTGCCAGCAGCTTGATTAAGGGCGAGCAGTACTTC.

The chain joins TRBV11-2 to TRBJ1-2, with no clear D. V dropped 3 bases and J dropped 1 base, with 9 bases sitting between them. Germline V CDR1 and CDR2: SGHAT, FQNNGV. The CDR3 has 14 residues. The CDR3 region has the DNA TGTGCCAGCAGCTTCACAGACGATAACTATGGCTACACCTTC. This encodes CASSFTDDNYGYTF. The full variable domain, with the rest looked up from reference TRBV11-2 and TRBJ1-2, is EAGVAQSPRYKIIEKRQSVAFWCNPISGHATLYWYQQILGQGPKLLIQFQNNGVVDDSQLPKDRFSAERLKGVDSTLKIQPAKLEDSAVYLCASSFTDDNYGYTFGSGTRLTVV.

This chain uses TRBV9 with TRBJ2-3, with D unresolved. This CDR3 spans 16 amino acids. The germline gives CDR1 SGDLS, CDR2 YYNGEE. V was clipped by 2 bases and J by 5 bases, with 18 bases between them. The CDR3 loop is CASSVLGSVGGDTQYF. In DNA, the CDR3 is TGTGCCAGCAGCGTGTTGGGGTCTGTGGGCGGAGATACGCAGTATTTT.

Only a few counts were recorded for this clone. The chain has TRBV23-1 and TRBJ2-1; D may be TRBD1 or TRBD2 (6 bases each). TRBV23-1 is an ORF; its function is uncertain. V was pared by 2 bases and J by 2 bases, with 13 bases between. CDR3 size: 16 residues. In DNA form, the CDR3 reads TGCGCCAGCAGTCAAAAGGGGGGCTTTCCCTACAATGAGCAGTTCTTC. Its translation: CASSQKGGFPYNEQFF.

The genes are TRBV11-3 and TRBJ2-5; D not resolved. Germline V gene sequence: CDR1 SGHNT, CDR2 YENEEA. The CDR3 runs 16 residues. The V end was cut by 1 base, the J end by 0 bases, with 12 bases between. CDR3 protein: CASSLGGRRYQETQYF. DNA of the CDR3: TGTGCCAGCAGCTTAGGGGGTAGGAGATACCAAGAGACCCAGTACTTC. The variable domain in full, with the rest retrieved from reference TRBV11-3 and TRBJ2-5, is EAGVVQSPRYKIIEKKQPVAFWCNPISGHNTLYWYLQNLGQGPELLIRYENEEAVDDSQLPKDRFSAERLKGVDSTLKIQPAELGDSAVYLCASSLGGRRYQETQYFGPGTRLLVL.

In nucleotides, the CDR3 is TGTGCCAGTAGTATGCCAGCGGGAGTCTTAAATGAGCAGTTCTTC. This gives the protein CASSMPAGVLNEQFF. The rearrangement joins TRBV19 to TRBJ2-1; TRBD2 aligns across 8 bases. Germline values: CDR1 LNHDA, CDR2 SQIVND (reference sequence). V shed 3 bases and J 7 bases; nucleotides not matched to a gene: 8. The CDR3 consists of 15 residues.

The chain has TRBV7-9 and TRBJ2-5; D might be TRBD2 (5 bases). The germline V and J ends were trimmed by 6 bases and 5 bases, with 19 bases remaining between them. This CDR3 is 15 amino acids long. Germline lookup yields CDR1 SEHNR and CDR2 FQNEAQ (reference sequence). The CDR3 nucleotides are TGTGCCAGCAGTTCGTCGACGGGGAGACGGGAGACCCAGTACTTC. Its translation: CASSSSTGRRETQYF.

The CDR3 loop reads CASSLLETQYF. DNA for the CDR3: TGTGCCAGCAGCTTGTTAGAGACCCAGTACTTC. This chain links TRBV5-5 with TRBJ2-5; D call uncertain. The V gene's germline CDR1 is SGHKS and CDR2 YYEKEE (reference sequence). The V gene lost 1 base and the J gene lost 4 bases, with 2 bases spanning the gap. The CDR3 is made up of 11 amino acids.

The chain joins TRBV5-4 to TRBJ1-6; 7 bases are a match to TRBD1. CDR3 length: 16 residues. Germline V CDR1 and CDR2: SGHNT, YYREEE (reference sequence). J was trimmed by 2 bases and V by 2 bases; bases with no gene match: 4. CDR3 in amino acids: CASSFSGGTYNSPLHF. Written as DNA, the CDR3 is TGTGCCAGCAGCTTCTCAGGGGGTACCTATAATTCACCCCTCCACTTT. Variable domain in full (rest from reference TRBV5-4 and TRBJ1-6): ETGVTQSPTHLIKTRGQQVTLRCSSQSGHNTVSWYQQALGQGPQFIFQYYREEENGRGNFPPRFSGLQFPNYSSELNVNALELDDSALYLCASSFSGGTYNSPLHFGNGTRLTVT.

This clone was found once. The V call is TRBV19, the J call TRBJ2-7; 9 nucleotides align to TRBD1. Germline V gives CDR1 LNHDA, CDR2 SQIVND (reference sequence). Trimming removed 3 bases from V and 0 bases from J; junction bases left unmatched: 3. The CDR3 sequence is 15 residues long. The CDR3 is CASSIPGQGSYEQYF. Here the CDR3 DNA reads TGTGCCAGTAGTATCCCGGGACAGGGCTCCTACGAGCAGTACTTC.

The chain uses TRBV28 and TRBJ2-7; TRBD2 might be the D (6 bases). This CDR3 is 18 amino acids long. Trimming took 6 bases from V and 4 from J, leaving 28 bases between them. Germline V CDR1 and CDR2: MDHEN, SYDVKM. Here the CDR3 DNA reads TGTGCCAGCAGGTTAAAAGGGTGGGGAGGCGGGATTGCTTACGAGCAGTACTTC. It encodes CASRLKGWGGGIAYEQYF.

The gene calls are TRBV19 and TRBJ1-5; D call uncertain. The CDR3 runs 15 residues. Germline CDR1 LNHDA, CDR2 SQIVND (reference sequence). The ends were cut back, 3 bases at V and 2 bases at J, with 11 bases in the middle. The CDR3: CASSIWGEGNQPQHF. CDR3 DNA: TGTGCCAGTAGTATCTGGGGTGAGGGCAATCAGCCCCAGCATTTT.

CDR3: CSVGGGSVNTGELFF. The CDR3, as DNA: TGCAGCGTTGGAGGGGGGTCGGTGAACACCGGGGAGCTGTTTTTT. The chain couples TRBV29-1 to TRBJ2-2; either TRBD1 or TRBD2 may fit D (6 bases each). The CDR3 has 15 amino acids. CDR1 is SQVTM, CDR2 ANQGSEA, per germline. The V and J ends lost 4 bases and 1 base respectively, with 13 bases between them.

The chain combines TRBV5-4 with TRBJ2-7; 10 bases agree with TRBD2. The CDR3 has 17 amino acids. J was trimmed by 1 base and V by 2 bases; bases with no gene match: 9. CDR1 SGHNT and CDR2 YYREEE come from the germline V gene (reference sequence). In nucleotides, the CDR3 is TGTGCCAGCAGCTTTCGTATTCTAGCGGGAGAATCCTACGAGCAGTACTTC. Protein product: CASSFRILAGESYEQYF.

CDR3 residues: CSARGDKLFF. The CDR3 DNA is TGCAGTGCTAGAGGAGACAAACTGTTTTTT. The chain is built from TRBV20-1 and TRBJ1-4; D remains ambiguous. CDR1 is DFQATT, CDR2 SNEGSKA, per germline (reference sequence). V was trimmed by 1 base and J by 11 bases, leaving 5 bases between them. CDR3 size: 10 residues.

The chain is built from TRBV27 and TRBJ1-3; D is uncertain. The CDR3 totals 13 residues. V was trimmed by 6 bases and J by 4 bases, leaving 10 bases between them. Germline CDR1 and CDR2: MNHEY and SMNVEV (reference sequence). The CDR3 reads CASSPEPGNTIYF. CDR3 bases: TGTGCCAGCAGCCCCGAACCCGGAAACACCATATATTTT.

The chain uses TRBV27 and TRBJ1-2; the D gene is possibly TRBD1 (6 bases). In germline, CDR1 is MNHEY, CDR2 SMNVEV (reference sequence). This CDR3 is 15 amino acids long. Between the trimmed V and J ends, which lost 5 bases and 8 bases, there was a span of 21 bases. The chain's CDR3 is CASSITRGSVQGYTF. In nucleotides, the CDR3 is TGTGCCAGCAGTATCACCAGGGGTTCAGTACAGGGCTACACCTTC.

The chain has TRBV4-2 and TRBJ2-5; D might be TRBD1 (6 bases). V lost 1 base and J 3 bases, leaving 18 bases between the germline ends. The CDR3 extends over 17 amino acids. Per germline, CDR1 LGHNA and CDR2 YNFKEQ. This chain's CDR3 is CASSQVSRSKGEETQYF. The CDR3 DNA sequence: TGTGCCAGCAGCCAAGTTAGTAGATCCAAGGGGGAAGAGACCCAGTACTTC.

V is TRBV11-3 and J is TRBJ2-7; a weak D match, TRBD1 (6 bases). CDR3 length equals 15 residues. Germline lookup yields CDR1 SGHNT and CDR2 YENEEA. V was clipped by 5 bases and J by 2 bases, with 16 bases between them. The CDR3 reads CASSPRQGSTYEQYF. The CDR3 bases are TGTGCCAGCAGCCCCCGTCAGGGGAGCACCTACGAGCAGTACTTC.

This clone was detected once. This chain connects TRBV5-1 to TRBJ1-6, with D perhaps matching TRBD1 (6 bases). The CDR3 has 14 amino acids. Germline V CDR1 and CDR2: SGHRS, YFSETQ. V lost 4 bases, J lost 7 bases, and 12 bases lay in between. The CDR3 DNA reads as TGCGCCAGCAGCCCCGGACAGAGGAATTCACCCCTCCACTTT. It translates to CASSPGQRNSPLHF.

The CDR3 region has the DNA TGTGCCTGGAGTTTGGGAACCTCTAGCAATGAGCAGTTCTTC. Amino acids: CAWSLGTSSNEQFF. J is TRBJ2-1 and V is TRBV30; D not resolved. Per germline, CDR1 GTSNPN and CDR2 SVGIG (reference sequence). Trimming removed 2 bases from V and 6 bases from J, with 14 bases in between. The CDR3 has 14 residues.

The rearrangement links TRBV7-9 to TRBJ2-3; D call uncertain. CDR3 size: 13 residues. Germline V gene sequence: CDR1 SEHNR, CDR2 FQNEAQ (reference sequence). V gave up 4 bases and J gave up 1 base, with 6 bases separating them. In nucleotides, the CDR3 is TGTGCCAGCAGCTCCTCCGGCACAGATACGCAGTATTTT. Amino acids: CASSSSGTDTQYF. The full variable domain, its missing parts supplied by reference TRBV7-9 and TRBJ2-3, is DTGVSQNPRHKITKRGQNVTFRCDPISEHNRLYWYRQTLGQGPEFLTYFQNEAQLEKSRLLSDRFSAERPKGSFSTLEIQRTEQGDSAMYLCASSSSGTDTQYFGPGTRLTVL.

V gene TRBV27 combines with J gene TRBJ1-6, with D unclear. The length of the CDR3 is 15 residues. CDR1 and CDR2 (germline): MNHEY, SMNVEV (reference sequence). V was pared by 4 bases and J by 10 bases, with 17 bases between. The DNA for the CDR3 is TGTGCCAGCAGTTATGGCCGTTCATCCAGATCACCCCTCCACTTT. Amino acids: CASSYGRSSRSPLHF.

About this clone: The sample contains more than one DNA sequence encoding this CDR3. The V and J genes are TRBV19 and TRBJ2-7; the D call may be TRBD1 or TRBD2 (5 bases each). V was cut by 2 bases and J by 1 base, with 9 bases left in between. The germline CDR1 and CDR2 sequences are LNHDA and SQIVND (reference sequence). The CDR3 length is 14 residues. For the CDR3, the DNA is TGTGCCAGTAGTATACCGGGACGGTCCTACGAGCAGTACTTC. This codes for CASSIPGRSYEQYF.

The chain employs TRBV5-4 and TRBJ1-1; D not resolved. Germline CDR1 reads SGHNT; CDR2 reads YYREEE (reference sequence). The germline V and J ends were trimmed by 2 bases and 1 base, with 15 bases remaining between them. The CDR3 spans 16 residues. The CDR3 sequence: CASSFKREKGNTEAFF. CDR3 nucleotides: TGTGCCAGCAGCTTTAAGAGGGAAAAGGGGAACACTGAAGCTTTCTTT.

The V call is TRBV11-3, the J call TRBJ1-2; D not resolved. CDR3 length equals 14 residues. CDR1 is SGHNT, CDR2 YENEEA, per germline. V lost 0 bases, J lost 4 bases, and 9 bases lay in between. The CDR3 reads CASSLEGWSYGYTF. The CDR3 bases are TGTGCCAGCAGCTTAGAGGGTTGGAGCTATGGCTACACCTTC.

The chain has TRBV24-1 and TRBJ2-5; no clear D. Germline CDR1 is KGHDR and CDR2 is SFDVKD. The CDR3 loop spans 15 amino acids. The V and J ends lost 5 bases and 2 bases respectively, with 14 bases between them. CDR3 sequence: CATSGQIDYQETQYF. DNA for the CDR3: TGTGCCACCAGTGGCCAGATAGATTATCAAGAGACCCAGTACTTC.